The 9 T cell receptor beta chains given below trace back to one sample, sequenced in a study of T cells in Graves' hyperthyroidism and ophthalmopathy. Regions amplified from RNA transcripts were the TCR beta CDR3 regions. The TCR CDR3 first-round RT-PCR relied on the HTBI primer set. TCRdb used MiXCR to reprocess the multiplex PCR reads, holding one entry per CDR3 protein. The sample records 700,000 or so distinct CDR3 sequences, about 15% being singletons. The sample taken for sequencing was blood. These receptors originate from a young man with Graves' hyperthyroidism.

V gene TRBV28 combines with J gene TRBJ2-5, with D unresolved. Germline loops: CDR1 MDHEN, CDR2 SYDVKM. Trimming pared 6 bases from V and 4 bases from J, leaving 12 bases between. This CDR3 is 13 amino acids long. In nucleotides, the CDR3 is TGTGCCAGCAGATCCCCCCACAGAGAGACCCAGTACTTC. This gives the protein CASRSPHRETQYF.

The chain recombines TRBV3-1 with TRBJ1-1; no definite D call. V gave up 8 bases and J gave up 2 bases, with 15 bases separating them. Germline assignment: CDR1 LGHDT and CDR2 YNNKEL (reference sequence). The CDR3 runs to 14 residues. This chain's CDR3 is CASRPSLFNTEAFF. CDR3 coding DNA: TGTGCCAGCCGTCCCTCCCTATTCAACACTGAAGCTTTCTTT.

This clonotype was found a few times. This chain connects TRBV20-1 to TRBJ2-5; 14 bases are shared with TRBD2. Germline CDR1 reads DFQATT; CDR2 reads SNEGSKA (reference sequence). This CDR3 spans 16 amino acids. The V segment lost 6 bases and the J segment 4 bases; nucleotides outside the gene matches: 10. CDR3: CSATGGTSGRRETQYF. CDR3 in DNA: TGCAGTGCCACTGGCGGGACTAGCGGGAGAAGAGAGACCCAGTACTTC.

In its sample, this clonotype was seen a few times. The chain recombines TRBV10-3 with TRBJ1-2, with 11 nucleotides matching TRBD1. The trim removed 6 bases at V and 2 bases at J, leaving 14 bases unmatched. Germline values: CDR1 ENHRY, CDR2 SYGVKD. This CDR3 has 18 residues. CDR3 DNA: TGTGCCATCAGGGGGAACCCGGGACAGGGGGACCTAAACTATGGCTACACCTTC. Protein product: CAIRGNPGQGDLNYGYTF.

The chain links TRBV4-2 to TRBJ1-5; no firm D call. The CDR3 totals 16 residues. The germline V gene has CDR1 LGHNA and CDR2 YNFKEQ. V shed 0 bases and J shed 1 base, with 10 bases lying between them. CDR3 amino acids: CASSQDLYASNQPQHF. CDR3 nucleotide sequence: TGTGCCAGCAGCCAAGACCTATACGCGAGCAATCAGCCCCAGCATTTT.

In its sample, this clonotype was seen many times. V gene TRBV11-3 combines with J gene TRBJ2-7; TRBD1 or TRBD2 may be the D gene (5 bases each). This CDR3 region has 13 residues. The V end lost 1 base, the J end lost 5 bases, and 9 bases lay between the germline ends. Germline loops: CDR1 SGHNT, CDR2 YENEEA. Written as DNA, the CDR3 is TGTGCCAGCAGCTTAGCCAGGGACCACGAGCAGTACTTC. Its translation: CASSLARDHEQYF.

V and J are TRBV6-8 and TRBJ1-2; 8 bases agree with TRBD1. V lost 2 bases to trimming and J lost 5 bases; unmatched junction nucleotides: 4. The CDR3 loop spans 14 amino acids. From germline, CDR1 is MNHGY and CDR2 SAAAGT. This CDR3 is CASSYQTGGYGYTF. The CDR3 DNA follows: TGTGCCAGCAGTTACCAAACAGGGGGTTATGGCTACACCTTC.

This clonotype was picked up many times. This chain connects TRBV7-9 to TRBJ2-1; no clear D gene. The CDR3 is made up of 17 amino acids. The germline CDR1 and CDR2 sequences are SEHNR and FQNEAQ (reference sequence). V dropped 0 bases and J dropped 2 bases, with 14 bases sitting between them. The CDR3 region is CASSLAPRLRTYNEQFF. Here the CDR3 DNA reads TGTGCCAGCAGCTTAGCCCCCAGGCTCAGAACCTACAATGAGCAGTTCTTC.

The chain uses TRBV5-1 and TRBJ2-7, with 9 bases matching TRBD2. J was trimmed by 3 bases and V by 4 bases; bases with no gene match: 8. The CDR3 contains 15 residues. The V gene's germline CDR1 is SGHRS and CDR2 YFSETQ. In DNA, the CDR3 is TGCGCCAGCAGCACCCTGGGACTAGCAAGCTACGAGCAGTACTTC. Translating it yields CASSTLGLASYEQYF.